A selection of T cell receptor beta chains follows, all from one sample in a study of OX40 agonist ivuxolimab in advanced cancers. Produced via immunoSEQ multiplex PCR; TCRdb's table is partial and in-frame only. The sample holds roughly 70,000 clones, about 91% seen once. This specimen consisted of CD4+ or CD8+ T cells sorted from blood, obtained in a trial of the OX40 agonist ivuxolimab. The receptors derive from an adult with an advanced solid tumor such as melanoma, head and neck, liver or kidney cancer. The CDR3 runs from the conserved cysteine through the conserved F or W. The D gene is left open where the match is weak. A row's size may be missing; if present it is once, few, many or a size class.

CDR3aa: CASSYWEGNQPQHF
CDR3nt: TGTGCCAGCAGTTACTGGGAAGGCAATCAGCCCCAGCATTTT
v_gene: TRBV6-5
j_gene: TRBJ1-5
d_gene: NA
abundance: NA

CDR3aa: CASSLSFGGQTQYF
CDR3nt: TGTGCCAGCAGTTTAAGTTTTGGGGGGCAGACCCAGTACTTC
v_gene: TRBV28
j_gene: TRBJ2-5
d_gene: NA
abundance: NA

CDR3aa: CASSLLTGTDSGNTIYF
CDR3nt: TGTGCCAGCTCACTATTGACCGGGACAGACTCTGGAAACACCATATATTTT
v_gene: TRBV18
j_gene: TRBJ1-3
d_gene: TRBD1
abundance: NA

CDR3aa: CASSKLAGESEQFF
CDR3nt: TGTGCCAGTAGTAAACTAGCGGGAGAATCTGAGCAGTTCTTC
v_gene: TRBV19
j_gene: TRBJ2-1
d_gene: TRBD2
abundance: NA

CDR3aa: CASAIGPSSYEQYF
CDR3nt: TGCGCCAGCGCCATAGGTCCAAGCTCCTACGAGCAGTACTTC
v_gene: TRBV10-2
j_gene: TRBJ2-7
d_gene: NA
abundance: NA

CDR3aa: CASIGQRNQPQHF
CDR3nt: TGTGCCAGCATCGGGCAGCGCAATCAGCCCCAGCATTTT
v_gene: TRBV28
j_gene: TRBJ1-5
d_gene: NA
abundance: NA

CDR3aa: CASSLPRDASGNTIYF
CDR3nt: TGTGCCAGCAGTTTACCCAGGGATGCCTCTGGAAACACCATATATTTT
v_gene: TRBV28
j_gene: TRBJ1-3
d_gene: NA
abundance: NA

CDR3aa: CAISESRRGGTGELFF
CDR3nt: TGTGCCATCAGTGAGTCGAGAAGGGGAGGCACCGGGGAGCTGTTTTTT
v_gene: TRBV10-3
j_gene: TRBJ2-2
d_gene: NA
abundance: NA

CDR3aa: CASSQDSAGARQPQHF
CDR3nt: TGTGCCAGCAGCCAAGATTCTGCGGGGGCTCGTCAGCCCCAGCATTTT
v_gene: TRBV4-2
j_gene: TRBJ1-5
d_gene: NA
abundance: NA

CDR3aa: CASSLDRDNEQFF
CDR3nt: TGTGCCAGCAGCTTGGACAGGGACAATGAGCAGTTCTTC
v_gene: TRBV7-3
j_gene: TRBJ2-1
d_gene: TRBD1
abundance: NA

CDR3aa: CASSVRHDSYEQYF
CDR3nt: TGTGCCAGCAGTGTGAGGCATGATTCCTACGAGCAGTACTTC
v_gene: TRBV6-4
j_gene: TRBJ2-7
d_gene: NA
abundance: NA

CDR3aa: CAISVEGARTDTQYF
CDR3nt: TGTGCCATCAGTGTAGAAGGGGCCCGCACAGATACGCAGTATTTT
v_gene: TRBV10-3
j_gene: TRBJ2-3
d_gene: NA
abundance: once

CDR3aa: CASSLAGGVEKLFF
CDR3nt: TGTGCCAGCAGCTTAGCAGGGGGCGTTGAAAAACTGTTTTTT
v_gene: TRBV11-2
j_gene: TRBJ1-4
d_gene: TRBD1
abundance: NA

CDR3aa: CASSATSGGANEKLFF
CDR3nt: TGTGCCAGCAGCGCTACGTCCGGAGGGGCGAATGAAAAACTGTTTTTT
v_gene: TRBV7-6
j_gene: TRBJ1-4
d_gene: NA
abundance: NA

CDR3aa: CASKTGGTSYEQYF
CDR3nt: TGCGCCAGCAAAACTGGCGGGACAAGCTACGAGCAGTACTTC
v_gene: TRBV5-1
j_gene: TRBJ2-7
d_gene: NA
abundance: NA

CDR3aa: CASRITGGNTGELFF
CDR3nt: TGTGCCAGCAGGATAACGGGAGGGAACACCGGGGAGCTGTTTTTT
v_gene: TRBV2
j_gene: TRBJ2-2
d_gene: TRBD2
abundance: NA

CDR3aa: CASSYSYGQEGTQYF
CDR3nt: TGTGCCAGCAGTTACTCTTACGGGCAGGAAGGGACCCAGTACTTC
v_gene: TRBV6-5
j_gene: TRBJ2-5
d_gene: NA
abundance: NA

CDR3aa: CASSPYTSGYTF
CDR3nt: TGTGCCAGCAGCCCCTACACGAGTGGCTACACCTTC
v_gene: TRBV7-2
j_gene: TRBJ1-2
d_gene: NA
abundance: NA

CDR3aa: CASKSSYEQYF
CDR3nt: TGTGCCAGCAAATCCTCCTACGAGCAGTACTTC
v_gene: TRBV27
j_gene: TRBJ2-7
d_gene: NA
abundance: once

CDR3aa: CASRSTGEGQPQHF
CDR3nt: TGTGCCAGCAGATCGACAGGGGAAGGACAGCCCCAGCATTTT
v_gene: TRBV28
j_gene: TRBJ1-5
d_gene: TRBD1
abundance: NA

CDR3aa: CASSESGAGNTDTQYF
CDR3nt: TGCGCCAGCAGTGAGTCAGGGGCAGGGAACACAGATACGCAGTATTTT
v_gene: TRBV10-1
j_gene: TRBJ2-3
d_gene: NA
abundance: NA

CDR3aa: CASSLASGTRVDEQFF
CDR3nt: TGCGCCAGCAGCCTGGCGTCAGGGACTAGAGTCGATGAGCAGTTCTTC
v_gene: TRBV5-1
j_gene: TRBJ2-1
d_gene: TRBD2
abundance: NA

CDR3aa: CASSTNRGRHGYTF
CDR3nt: TGTGCCAGTAGTACGAACAGGGGGCGTCATGGCTACACCTTC
v_gene: TRBV19
j_gene: TRBJ1-2
d_gene: TRBD1
abundance: few

CDR3aa: CATSRALGAVTEAFF
CDR3nt: TGTGCCACCAGCAGAGCCCTGGGAGCGGTCACTGAAGCTTTCTTT
v_gene: TRBV15
j_gene: TRBJ1-1
d_gene: NA
abundance: few

CDR3aa: CASSFLTGGVNGYTF
CDR3nt: TGTGCCAGCAGCTTCCTGACAGGGGGCGTTAATGGCTACACCTTC
v_gene: TRBV13
j_gene: TRBJ1-2
d_gene: TRBD1
abundance: once

CDR3aa: CARWGSGNTIYF
CDR3nt: TGTGCCCGCTGGGGCTCTGGAAACACCATATATTTT
v_gene: TRBV30
j_gene: TRBJ1-3
d_gene: NA
abundance: NA

CDR3aa: CASPKRGQNTGELFF
CDR3nt: TGTGCCAGCCCAAAACGGGGGCAGAACACCGGGGAGCTGTTTTTT
v_gene: TRBV21-1
j_gene: TRBJ2-2
d_gene: NA
abundance: NA

CDR3aa: CASSVGQGSTDTQYF
CDR3nt: TGTGCCAGCAGCGTAGGACAGGGGAGCACAGATACGCAGTATTTT
v_gene: TRBV7-2
j_gene: TRBJ2-3
d_gene: TRBD1
abundance: NA

CDR3aa: CASSSPAGGSVDTDTQYF
CDR3nt: TGTGCCAGCAGCTCCCCGGCGGGAGGCTCAGTTGACACAGATACGCAGTATTTT
v_gene: TRBV7-9
j_gene: TRBJ2-3
d_gene: TRBD2
abundance: NA

CDR3aa: CATRLGAQETQYF
CDR3nt: TGTGCCACTCGCCTAGGGGCTCAAGAGACCCAGTACTTC
v_gene: TRBV7-9
j_gene: TRBJ2-5
d_gene: NA
abundance: NA

CDR3aa: CASSKTWESGNTIYF
CDR3nt: TGTGCCAGTAGTAAAACATGGGAGTCTGGAAACACCATATATTTT
v_gene: TRBV19
j_gene: TRBJ1-3
d_gene: NA
abundance: NA

CDR3aa: CASTEDRVNEKLFF
CDR3nt: TGTGCCAGCACCGAGGACAGGGTTAATGAAAAACTGTTTTTT
v_gene: TRBV6-5
j_gene: TRBJ1-4
d_gene: TRBD1
abundance: once

CDR3aa: CASSQTQDTEAFF
CDR3nt: TGTGCCAGCAGCCAAACACAAGACACTGAAGCTTTCTTT
v_gene: TRBV14
j_gene: TRBJ1-1
d_gene: NA
abundance: few

CDR3aa: CASSLDLQGRISGANVLTF
CDR3nt: TGCGCCAGCAGCTTGGACTTACAGGGTCGGATCTCTGGGGCCAACGTCCTGACTTTC
v_gene: TRBV5-1
j_gene: TRBJ2-6
d_gene: NA
abundance: NA

CDR3aa: CASSVSSGSADTQYF
CDR3nt: TGTGCCAGCAGTGTTTCCAGTGGAAGCGCAGATACGCAGTATTTT
v_gene: TRBV25-1
j_gene: TRBJ2-3
d_gene: NA
abundance: once

CDR3aa: CASSLDASTDTQYF
CDR3nt: TGTGCCAGCAGCTTAGATGCAAGCACAGATACGCAGTATTTT
v_gene: TRBV7-8
j_gene: TRBJ2-3
d_gene: NA
abundance: NA

CDR3aa: CASKKDRSNTEAFF
CDR3nt: TGTGCCAGTAAAAAAGACAGGTCGAACACTGAAGCTTTCTTT
v_gene: TRBV19
j_gene: TRBJ1-1
d_gene: NA
abundance: NA

CDR3aa: CASSAGTAYGYTF
CDR3nt: TGTGCCAGCAGCGCCGGGACGGCGTATGGCTACACCTTC
v_gene: TRBV5-4
j_gene: TRBJ1-2
d_gene: NA
abundance: few

CDR3aa: CASMRGVNQPQHF
CDR3nt: TGCGCCAGCATGCGAGGGGTCAATCAGCCCCAGCATTTT
v_gene: TRBV10-2
j_gene: TRBJ1-5
d_gene: NA
abundance: NA

CDR3aa: CASSPGWDRTYEQYF
CDR3nt: TGTGCCAGCTCGCCTGGCTGGGACAGGACCTACGAGCAGTACTTC
v_gene: TRBV18
j_gene: TRBJ2-7
d_gene: TRBD1
abundance: NA

CDR3aa: CASSPDRGGEQYF
CDR3nt: TGTGCCAGCAGCCCGGACAGGGGTGGCGAGCAGTACTTC
v_gene: TRBV11-3
j_gene: TRBJ2-7
d_gene: TRBD1
abundance: NA

CDR3aa: CASSTPGASTYEQYF
CDR3nt: TGCGCCAGCAGCACTCCGGGAGCTTCAACCTACGAGCAGTACTTC
v_gene: TRBV5-1
j_gene: TRBJ2-7
d_gene: NA
abundance: NA

CDR3aa: CASSEAPPQTSADTQYF
CDR3nt: TGTGCCAGCAGTGAAGCCCCCCCCCAGACTAGCGCAGATACGCAGTATTTT
v_gene: TRBV6-1
j_gene: TRBJ2-3
d_gene: TRBD2
abundance: NA

CDR3aa: CASSVPQGNYGYTF
CDR3nt: TGTGCCAGCAGTGTACCACAGGGGAACTATGGCTACACCTTC
v_gene: TRBV28
j_gene: TRBJ1-2
d_gene: TRBD1
abundance: NA

CDR3aa: CASSGDRGLTEAFF
CDR3nt: TGTGCCAGCAGTGGAGACAGGGGGCTTACTGAAGCTTTCTTT
v_gene: TRBV2
j_gene: TRBJ1-1
d_gene: TRBD1
abundance: NA

CDR3aa: CASSLATGANVLTF
CDR3nt: TGTGCCAGCAGCTTAGCAACTGGGGCCAACGTCCTGACTTTC
v_gene: TRBV7-9
j_gene: TRBJ2-6
d_gene: NA
abundance: NA

CDR3aa: CASSPQGQFYEQYF
CDR3nt: TGTGCCAGCAGCCCCCAGGGACAGTTCTACGAGCAGTACTTC
v_gene: TRBV7-2
j_gene: TRBJ2-7
d_gene: TRBD1
abundance: NA

CDR3aa: CASSSRDLASNEQFF
CDR3nt: TGTGCCAGCAGCTCCCGGGACTTAGCAAGCAATGAGCAGTTCTTC
v_gene: TRBV7-9
j_gene: TRBJ2-1
d_gene: NA
abundance: NA

CDR3aa: CASSFSGNQPQHF
CDR3nt: TGTGCCAGCAGTTTCAGTGGCAATCAGCCCCAGCATTTT
v_gene: TRBV27
j_gene: TRBJ1-5
d_gene: NA
abundance: NA

CDR3aa: CASSLTTGGQETQYF
CDR3nt: TGTGCCAGCAGCTTAACAACAGGGGGCCAAGAGACCCAGTACTTC
v_gene: TRBV7-6
j_gene: TRBJ2-5
d_gene: TRBD1
abundance: once

CDR3aa: CASSPGTRGETQYF
CDR3nt: TGTGCCAGCAGTCCCGGGACTAGGGGAGAGACCCAGTACTTC
v_gene: TRBV14
j_gene: TRBJ2-5
d_gene: TRBD2
abundance: NA

CDR3aa: CASSLEGTANEKLFF
CDR3nt: TGTGCCAGCAGCTTAGAGGGGACGGCTAATGAAAAACTGTTTTTT
v_gene: TRBV11-1
j_gene: TRBJ1-4
d_gene: NA
abundance: NA